The 16 T cell receptor beta chains below were found in one sample sequenced in a study of blood T cell repertoires in COVID-19. Repertoires were generated with immunoSEQ multiplex PCR, while TCRdb's copy carries only in-frame clones and drops some. The sample includes roughly 120,000 clones, over 75% of them seen just once. Input material: peripheral blood. The receptors were gathered from a human donor with active COVID-19. The donor label of this sample is uncertain.

The CDR3 nucleotides read TGTGCCAGCAGTGTCGGGGGGTACAACACTGAAGCTTTCTTT. This gives the protein CASSVGGYNTEAFF. The rearrangement joins TRBV7-3 to TRBJ1-1; maybe TRBD1 (5 bases). V was pared by 6 bases and J by 2 bases, with 13 bases between. The CDR3 is made up of 14 amino acids. From germline, CDR1 is SGHTA and CDR2 FQGTGA.

This clone has just a few counts. This chain joins TRBV7-9 and TRBJ1-1, with TRBD1 as a possible D gene (6 bases). This CDR3 has 16 amino acids. V lost 2 bases and J lost 1, with 14 bases in between. CDR1 is SEHNR, CDR2 FQNEAQ, per germline (reference sequence). CDR3 nucleotides: TGTGCCAGCAGCTTATCACAGGGTTTTGGGAACACTGAAGCTTTCTTT. Translation: CASSLSQGFGNTEAFF.

This clone was recorded a few times. This chain joins TRBV4-3 and TRBJ1-1, with 12 bases aligning to TRBD1. The germline gives CDR1 LGHNA, CDR2 YSLEER. This CDR3 has 14 amino acids. The V gene end was trimmed by 6 bases and the J gene end by 10 bases; junction bases not matched to a gene: 9. CDR3 protein: CASRPGTGGRVAFF. CDR3 sequence (DNA): TGCGCCAGCAGACCCGGGACAGGGGGCCGGGTAGCTTTCTTT.

This rearrangement joins TRBV6-5 to TRBJ1-2; D is uncertain. With 4 bases removed from V and 0 bases from J, the gap between germline ends came to 9 bases. The CDR3 length is 14 residues. Looked up from germline, CDR1 is MNHEY and CDR2 is SVGAGI. The CDR3 here is CASSSTGTNYGYTF. The CDR3 DNA sequence: TGTGCCAGCAGTTCGACGGGTACTAACTATGGCTACACCTTC.

This chain links TRBV27 with TRBJ2-3; D possibly corresponds to TRBD2 (6 bases). Germline loops: CDR1 MNHEY, CDR2 SMNVEV (reference sequence). The germline V and J ends were trimmed by 2 bases and 0 bases, with 6 bases remaining between them. CDR3 length equals 14 residues. The CDR3 nucleotides are TGTGCCAGCAGTTTAGGGGGGAGCACAGATACGCAGTATTTT. Amino acid sequence: CASSLGGSTDTQYF.

The V gene is TRBV4-2, the J gene TRBJ2-3; 13 bases align to TRBD2. V dropped 3 bases and J dropped 3; count of bases not matched to a gene: 3. The germline V gene has CDR1 LGHNA and CDR2 YNFKEQ. This CDR3 comprises 16 residues. The CDR3 DNA reads TGTGCCAGCAGCCATCCACTAGCGGGGGGGACAGATACGCAGTATTTT. Protein sequence: CASSHPLAGGTDTQYF.

This chain connects TRBV27 to TRBJ2-7, with TRBD1 matching 7 bases. V was clipped by 3 bases and J by 0 bases; unmatched bases: 2. CDR1 and CDR2 (germline): MNHEY, SMNVEV (reference sequence). The CDR3 covers 14 residues. The CDR3 DNA reads as TGTGCCAGCAGTTTGGGACAGAGCTCCTACGAGCAGTACTTC. Its protein product is CASSLGQSSYEQYF.

CDR3 nucleotides: TGCGCCAGCAGCTTGGTCTCGGCGGGCCAAGAGACCCAGTACTTC. This gives the protein CASSLVSAGQETQYF. The V call is TRBV5-1, the J call TRBJ2-5; D might be TRBD2 (5 bases). The V end lost 0 bases, the J end lost 1 base, and 10 bases lay between the germline ends. CDR3 length: 15 amino acids. Per germline, CDR1 SGHRS and CDR2 YFSETQ.

The V call is TRBV30, the J call TRBJ2-2, with D possibly matching TRBD2 (7 bases). Germline assignment: CDR1 GTSNPN and CDR2 SVGIG (reference sequence). Trimming left V 1 base short and J 0 bases short, with 15 bases between. The CDR3 contains 17 residues. In DNA, the CDR3 is TGTGCCTGGAGTGGGAGAGGGGGGGGCGCGAACACCGGGGAGCTGTTTTTT. This sequence encodes CAWSGRGGGANTGELFF.

V is TRBV6-1 and J is TRBJ1-2; 9 bases align to TRBD1. Germline V gene sequence: CDR1 MNHNS, CDR2 SASEGT. The junction had 5 bases not matched to a gene; V was cut back by 0 bases and J by 3 bases. The CDR3 has 16 residues. The CDR3 loop is CASSEATGGRDYGYTF. Written as DNA, the CDR3 is TGTGCCAGCAGTGAAGCAACAGGGGGCCGGGACTATGGCTACACCTTC.

The CDR3 loop is CASSPRTGNYNEQFF. The CDR3 nucleotides read TGTGCCAGCTCACCGCGGACAGGGAACTACAATGAGCAGTTCTTC. This sequence joins TRBV18 and TRBJ2-1; 8 bases match TRBD1. This CDR3 has 15 residues. The V segment lost 3 bases and the J segment 3 bases; nucleotides outside the gene matches: 4. Germline V gene sequence: CDR1 KGHSH, CDR2 LQKENI.

V is TRBV28 and J is TRBJ1-1; D not resolved. V dropped 6 bases and J dropped 2 bases, with 25 bases sitting between them. The CDR3 spans 18 residues. In germline, CDR1 is MDHEN, CDR2 SYDVKM. The CDR3 DNA reads TGTGCCAGCAGCCTTGTTTCGAACTCCATTCCGAGAAACACTGAAGCTTTCTTT. Protein: CASSLVSNSIPRNTEAFF.

This chain uses TRBV4-1 with TRBJ1-6, with 9 bases aligning to TRBD1. Trimming at V came to 0 bases and at J to 4 bases, leaving 4 bases not matched to a gene. The germline gives CDR1 MGHRA, CDR2 YSYEKL. The CDR3 extends over 17 amino acids. The CDR3 nucleotides are TGCGCCAGCAGCCAAGACGAGACAGGGGGTTATAATTCACCCCTCCACTTT. Translation: CASSQDETGGYNSPLHF.

Here the CDR3 reads CASSPTGQAYEAFF. CDR3 coding DNA: TGTGCCAGCAGCCCCACCGGACAGGCCTATGAAGCTTTCTTT. The J gene is TRBJ1-1, the V gene TRBV9, with 7 bases lining up with TRBD1. The CDR3 has 14 residues. The J segment lost 7 bases and the V segment lost 4 bases, leaving 10 bases of the junction unmatched. Germline CDR1 and CDR2: SGDLS and YYNGEE.

The CDR3 sequence is CASSYVEGLGRGANEQFF. The CDR3 DNA sequence: TGTGCCAGCAGTTACGTGGAGGGGTTGGGCCGCGGAGCTAATGAGCAGTTCTTC. The rearrangement uses TRBV6-2 or TRBV6-3 and TRBJ2-1, with D perhaps TRBD2 (6 bases). The CDR3 totals 18 residues. Trimming removed 2 bases from V and 7 bases from J, with 24 bases in between. Germline-derived CDR1 and CDR2 are MNHEY and SVGEGT.

This clone was observed once. The chain uses TRBV2 and TRBJ1-5, with D perhaps TRBD1 (5 bases). The CDR3 extends over 15 amino acids. CDR1 is SNHLY and CDR2 is FYNNEI in the germline V gene. The ends were cut back, 1 base at V and 7 bases at J, with 14 bases in the middle. The CDR3 protein is CASSEVLGGGQPQHF. DNA of the CDR3: TGTGCCAGCAGTGAAGTCCTCGGGGGAGGGCAGCCCCAGCATTTT.